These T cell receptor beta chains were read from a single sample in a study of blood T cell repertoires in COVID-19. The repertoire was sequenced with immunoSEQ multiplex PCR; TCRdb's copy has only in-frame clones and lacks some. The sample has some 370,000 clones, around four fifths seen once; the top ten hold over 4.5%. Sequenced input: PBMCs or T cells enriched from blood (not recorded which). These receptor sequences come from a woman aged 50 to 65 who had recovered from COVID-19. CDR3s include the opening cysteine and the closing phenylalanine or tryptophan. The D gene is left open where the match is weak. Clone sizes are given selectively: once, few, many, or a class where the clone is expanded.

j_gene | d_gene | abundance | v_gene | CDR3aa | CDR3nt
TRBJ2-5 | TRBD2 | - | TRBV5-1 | CASNLLGTIQETQYF | TGCGCCAGCAACCTCCTCGGGACTATTCAAGAGACCCAGTACTTC
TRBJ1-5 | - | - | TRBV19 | CASSIGLSRDQPQHF | TGTGCCAGTAGTATTGGTTTAAGCAGGGATCAGCCCCAGCATTTT
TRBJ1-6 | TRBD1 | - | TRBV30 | CAWRGGQGNSPLHF | TGTGCCTGGAGGGGGGGACAGGGAAATTCACCCCTCCACTTT
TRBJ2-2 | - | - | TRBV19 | CASTAEARTGELFF | TGTGCCAGTACAGCGGAGGCGCGGACCGGGGAGCTGTTTTTT
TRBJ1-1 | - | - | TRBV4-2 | CASSQGDGNTEAFF | TGTGCCAGCAGCCAGGGAGATGGCAACACTGAAGCTTTCTTT
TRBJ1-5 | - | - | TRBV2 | CASRREGGVSNQPQHF | TGTGCCAGCAGGAGGGAGGGTGGCGTTAGCAATCAGCCCCAGCATTTT
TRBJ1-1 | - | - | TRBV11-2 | CASSLSGRLGSTEAFF | TGTGCCAGCAGCTTGTCCGGCCGCCTGGGGAGCACTGAAGCTTTCTTT
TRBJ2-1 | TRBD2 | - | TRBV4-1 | CASSRSPSGDYNEQFF | TGCGCCAGCAGCCGCTCCCCTAGCGGGGACTACAATGAGCAGTTCTTC
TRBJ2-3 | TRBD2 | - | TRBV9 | CASSFSGRAEDTQYF | TGTGCCAGCAGCTTTAGCGGGAGGGCCGAAGATACGCAGTATTTT
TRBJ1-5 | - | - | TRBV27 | CASRRRGGIGQPQHF | TGTGCCAGCAGAAGGCGGGGGGGAATCGGTCAGCCCCAGCATTTT
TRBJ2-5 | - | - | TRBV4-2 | CASSQDLAVETQYF | TGTGCCAGCAGCCAAGATCTGGCAGTAGAGACCCAGTACTTC
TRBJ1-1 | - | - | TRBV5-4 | CASSATGTTGSRTEAFF | TGTGCCAGCAGCGCCACCGGGACGACCGGGAGTAGGACTGAAGCTTTCTTT
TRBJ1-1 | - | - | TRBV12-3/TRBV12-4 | CASRTGLNTEAFF | TGTGCCAGCAGAACCGGTTTGAACACTGAAGCTTTCTTT
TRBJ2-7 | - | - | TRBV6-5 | CASKRSSYEQYF | TGTGCCAGCAAGAGGTCGTCCTACGAGCAGTACTTC
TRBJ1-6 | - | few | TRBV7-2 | CASSLASRGSSPLHF | TGTGCCAGCAGCTTAGCGTCTCGCGGGAGCTCACCCCTCCACTTT
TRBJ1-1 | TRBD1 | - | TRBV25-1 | CASIVTGGFGAFF | TGTGCCAGCATAGTAACAGGGGGATTCGGAGCTTTCTTT
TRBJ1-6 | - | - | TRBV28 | CASSPGTTGRSYNSPLHF | TGTGCCAGCAGTCCCGGGACGACAGGCCGCTCCTATAATTCACCCCTCCACTTT
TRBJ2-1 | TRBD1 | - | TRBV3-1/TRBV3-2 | CASSPGQGDYPPYNEQFF | TGTGCCAGCAGCCCGGGACAGGGGGACTACCCCCCCTACAATGAGCAGTTCTTC
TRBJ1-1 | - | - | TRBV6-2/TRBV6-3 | CASSYSIGGGTEAFF | TGTGCCAGCAGTTACTCGATCGGGGGAGGTACTGAAGCTTTCTTT
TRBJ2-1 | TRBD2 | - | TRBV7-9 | CASSLPPGTSNEQFF | TGTGCCAGCAGCTTACCCCCGGGGACTAGCAATGAGCAGTTCTTC
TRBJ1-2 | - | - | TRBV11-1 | CASSLSGQNYGYTF | TGTGCCAGCAGCTTATCTGGTCAGAATTATGGCTACACCTTC
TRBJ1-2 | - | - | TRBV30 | CAWSVRVEYGYTF | TGTGCCTGGAGTGTACGAGTAGAGTATGGCTACACCTTC
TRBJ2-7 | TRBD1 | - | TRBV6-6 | CASKGRDRIYEQYF | TGTGCCAGCAAAGGGCGGGACAGGATTTACGAGCAGTACTTC
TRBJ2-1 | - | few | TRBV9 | CASSAGLLNEQFF | TGTGCCAGCAGCGCCGGACTACTCAATGAGCAGTTCTTC
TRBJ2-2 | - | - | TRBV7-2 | CASVQTRTKRELFF | TGTGCCAGCGTCCAAACTAGGACCAAAAGGGAGCTGTTTTTT
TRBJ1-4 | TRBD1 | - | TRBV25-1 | CASSNPGQITEKLFF | TGTGCCAGCAGTAACCCGGGACAGATCACTGAAAAACTGTTTTTT
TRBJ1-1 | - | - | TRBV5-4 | CASSSRTPGAEAFF | TGTGCCAGCAGCAGTCGGACGCCGGGGGCTGAAGCTTTCTTT
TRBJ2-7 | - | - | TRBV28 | CASSFDNREQYF | TGTGCCAGCAGTTTTGACAATCGTGAGCAGTACTTC
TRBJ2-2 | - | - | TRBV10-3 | CAIRNAVNTGELFF | TGTGCCATCAGGAACGCGGTTAACACCGGGGAGCTGTTTTTT
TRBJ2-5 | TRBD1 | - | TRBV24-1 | CATSEPGQDQETQYF | TGTGCCACCAGTGAGCCGGGACAGGACCAAGAGACCCAGTACTTC
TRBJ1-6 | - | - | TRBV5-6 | CASSLESKRGLNSPLHF | TGTGCCAGCAGCTTGGAGTCGAAGAGGGGACTAAATTCACCCCTCCACTTT
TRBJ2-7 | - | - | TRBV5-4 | CASSLGLTGTPYEQYF | TGTGCCAGCAGCTTAGGTCTCACAGGGACGCCCTACGAGCAGTACTTC
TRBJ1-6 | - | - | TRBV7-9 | CASSLGGYTPLHF | TGTGCCAGCAGCTTGGGGGGGTACACACCCCTCCACTTT
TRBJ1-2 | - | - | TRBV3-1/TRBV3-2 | CASSHIGGYGYTF | TGTGCCAGCAGCCATATAGGGGGATATGGCTACACCTTC
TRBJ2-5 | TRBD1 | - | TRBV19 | CASRSPGQGATQYF | TGTGCCAGCCGGTCACCGGGACAGGGAGCGACCCAGTACTTC
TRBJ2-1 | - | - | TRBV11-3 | CASSSFYNEQFF | TGTGCCAGCAGCTCCTTCTACAATGAGCAGTTCTTC
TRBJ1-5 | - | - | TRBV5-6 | CASSSKGEGQPQHF | TGTGCCAGCAGCTCTAAGGGTGAGGGTCAGCCCCAGCATTTT